Shown below are 26 T cell receptor beta chains from a single sample sequenced in a study of neurological immune-mediated disorders. TCRdb reprocessed the 5' RACE reads via MiXCR and lists one record per CDR3 protein. The sample carries tens of thousands of distinct CDR3 sequences, about 6% recorded once. The material sequenced was CD4+ T cells from blood. The receptors originated from a woman in her 40s in good health.

The table lists this clonotype with many counts. The chain recombines TRBV28 with TRBJ1-6, with no clear D. With 6 bases removed from V and 16 bases from J, the gap between germline ends came to 16 bases. The CDR3 has 12 amino acids. Germline CDR1 and CDR2: MDHEN and SYDVKM. CDR3 in amino acids: CASRPVGEALHF. The CDR3 DNA reads TGTGCCAGCAGACCCGTCGGGGAGGCTCTCCACTTT. Supplemented by reference TRBV28 and TRBJ1-6, the full variable domain reads DVKVTQSSRYLVKRTGEKVFLECVQDMDHENMFWYRQDPGLGLRLIYFSYDVKMKEKGDIPEGYSVSREKKERFSLILESASTNQTSMYLCASRPVGEALHFGNGTRLTVT.

This clonotype was seen repeatedly, ten times or more. The chain employs TRBV29-1 and TRBJ2-1, with D unresolved. Trimming took 4 bases from V and 8 from J, leaving 18 bases between them. The CDR3 has 14 residues. Looked up from germline, CDR1 is SQVTM and CDR2 is ANQGSEA. CDR3 nucleotide sequence: TGCAGCGTTGTGCTCCCTCAAGGGATCGATGAGCAGTTCTTC. Translating gives CSVVLPQGIDEQFF.

V usage is TRBV20-1 and J usage is TRBJ1-1; tentatively, D is TRBD1 (5 bases). The V gene lost 5 bases and the J gene lost 1 base, with 17 bases spanning the gap. Per germline, CDR1 DFQATT and CDR2 SNEGSKA (reference sequence). The CDR3 totals 15 residues. In DNA form, the CDR3 reads TGCAGTGCTCAGCTGGAAGGGGCTAGGAACACTGAAGCTTTCTTT. Translating it yields CSAQLEGARNTEAFF.

The table lists this clonotype with many counts. The gene calls are TRBV6-5 and TRBJ2-1; 11 bases are shared with TRBD2. CDR1 is MNHEY and CDR2 is SVGAGI in the germline V gene. Trimming removed 8 bases from V and 6 bases from J; junction bases left unmatched: 3. The CDR3 contains 13 residues. Here the CDR3 DNA reads TGTGCCAGCGCACTAGCGGGAGCCAATGAGCAGTTCTTC. Translating it yields CASALAGANEQFF.

At least ten counts were recorded for this clonotype. V is TRBV10-3 and J is TRBJ2-7, with TRBD1 as a possible D gene (7 bases). The CDR3 extends over 14 amino acids. Germline lookup yields CDR1 ENHRY and CDR2 SYGVKD. V lost 3 bases and J lost 2, with 11 bases in between. CDR3 coding DNA: TGTGCCATCAGTGACAGGGGGAGGACCTACGAGCAGTACTTC. This encodes CAISDRGRTYEQYF.

This clonotype was seen at least ten times. V and J are TRBV28 and TRBJ1-2, with D possibly matching TRBD1 (5 bases). V was shortened by 6 bases and J by 2 bases, with 16 bases between the two germline ends. The V gene's germline CDR1 is MDHEN and CDR2 SYDVKM. The CDR3 runs 15 residues. The CDR3 DNA is TGTGCCAGCAGCAAAGGGACGGCAACCAACTATGGCTACACCTTC. Translation: CASSKGTATNYGYTF.

The table lists this clonotype with many counts. The chain combines TRBV20-1 with TRBJ2-7, with D unresolved. V was cut by 2 bases and J by 0 bases, with 11 bases left in between. The V gene's germline CDR1 is DFQATT and CDR2 SNEGSKA (reference sequence). The CDR3 sequence is 14 residues long. CDR3 amino acids: CSARKDWSSYEQYF. CDR3 nucleotides: TGCAGTGCTAGAAAAGACTGGTCCTCCTACGAGCAGTACTTC.

This clonotype was counted at least ten times. The rearrangement uses TRBV20-1 and TRBJ2-7; D unclear. The CDR3 has 10 amino acids. Germline V CDR1 and CDR2: DFQATT, SNEGSKA (reference sequence). V shed 7 bases and J shed 4 bases, with 8 bases lying between them. The CDR3 protein is CSGVRYEQYF. CDR3 in DNA: TGCAGTGGGGTACGTTACGAGCAGTACTTC.

This clonotype has a count of ten or more. The gene calls are TRBV5-1 and TRBJ2-3; the D call may be TRBD1 or TRBD2 (5 bases each). The V end was cut by 4 bases, the J end by 6 bases, with 15 bases between. The length of the CDR3 is 14 residues. Germline V gene lookup returns CDR1 SGHRS and CDR2 YFSETQ. The CDR3 here is CASSHGTSKDTQYF. The CDR3 nucleotides are TGCGCCAGCAGCCACGGGACCAGCAAGGATACGCAGTATTTT.

Ten or more counts support this clonotype. The gene calls are TRBV7-9 and TRBJ2-5; D ambiguous. The CDR3 runs 11 residues. CDR1 and CDR2 from the germline V gene are SEHNR and FQNEAQ (reference sequence). V lost 4 bases, J lost 4 bases, and 4 bases lay in between. CDR3 region: CASSYGETQYF. In DNA, the CDR3 is TGTGCCAGCAGCTACGGAGAGACCCAGTACTTC.

This clonotype was detected many times. J is TRBJ2-2 and V is TRBV7-2; TRBD2 agrees at 11 bases. The germline CDR1 and CDR2 sequences are SGHTA and FQGNSA. V shed 5 bases, J shed 6 bases, and the junction held 8 bases outside the gene matches. This CDR3 spans 16 amino acids. This CDR3 reads CASSRASGGSPGELFF. The CDR3 region has the DNA TGTGCCAGCAGCCGAGCTAGCGGGGGGTCACCCGGGGAGCTGTTTTTT.

This clonotype was seen repeatedly, ten times or more. The V gene is TRBV5-1, the J gene TRBJ2-3; D uncertain. Germline V gene lookup returns CDR1 SGHRS and CDR2 YFSETQ. Trimming removed 0 bases from V and 0 bases from J, with 8 bases in between. CDR3 length: 15 residues. The CDR3: CASSLGRPSTDTQYF. CDR3 coding DNA: TGCGCCAGCAGCTTGGGAAGACCAAGCACAGATACGCAGTATTTT.

This clonotype was counted at least ten times. The rearrangement joins TRBV12-3 or TRBV12-4 to TRBJ2-4; possible D gene TRBD2, 6 bases. The CDR3 has 17 residues. The V and J ends lost 4 bases and 1 base respectively, with 17 bases between them. The CDR3 DNA reads TGTGCCAGCAGTTCCGGCGGGGCGGGGTGGGCCAAAAACATTCAGTACTTC. Residues: CASSSGGAGWAKNIQYF.

Many counts were recorded for this clonotype. The chain carries TRBV9 and TRBJ2-1; D not resolved. The CDR3 covers 13 residues. Germline V CDR1 and CDR2: SGDLS, YYNGEE. Trimming left V 0 bases short and J 6 bases short, with 7 bases between. The CDR3 DNA reads TGTGCCAGCAGCGTAGGGCTTTCCAATGAGCAGTTCTTC. Protein: CASSVGLSNEQFF.

This clonotype was seen at least ten times. The V and J genes are TRBV20-1 and TRBJ2-1; D is unresolved. Germline loops: CDR1 DFQATT, CDR2 SNEGSKA (reference sequence). This CDR3 contains 15 residues. V lost 3 bases and J 2 bases, leaving 14 bases between the germline ends. The CDR3 region is CSASGDGYPYNEQFF. The CDR3 DNA sequence: TGCAGTGCTAGTGGTGACGGGTACCCCTACAATGAGCAGTTCTTC.

This clonotype was counted many times. The DNA for the CDR3 is TGCAGTGCTACCCCAGGGCCTATTAATCAGCCCCAGCATTTT. Its protein product is CSATPGPINQPQHF. This chain uses TRBV20-1 with TRBJ1-5; weak D call: TRBD1 (5 bases). CDR3 length: 14 residues. The germline gives CDR1 DFQATT, CDR2 SNEGSKA (reference sequence). V was clipped by 4 bases and J by 4 bases, with 14 bases between them.

This clonotype was seen at least ten times. The chain is built from TRBV28 and TRBJ2-7; the D gene is possibly TRBD2 (5 bases). Germline lookup yields CDR1 MDHEN and CDR2 SYDVKM. The V end lost 2 bases, the J end lost 11 bases, and 25 bases lay between the germline ends. The CDR3 runs to 16 residues. This chain's CDR3 is CASSLKGVGLGKMEYF. The CDR3 DNA follows: TGTGCCAGCAGTTTAAAGGGTGTAGGACTGGGAAAGATGGAGTACTTC.

A note on this clonotype: A read error may produce the germline difference seen at one junction end. The chain uses TRBV28 and TRBJ2-7; possibly TRBD2 for D (6 bases). Per germline, CDR1 MDHEN and CDR2 SYDVKM. CDR3 length equals 16 residues. This CDR3 is CASSLSEGLGRYKQYF. CDR3 bases: TGTGCCAGCAGTTTGTCGGAGGGGCTAGGTCGCTACAAGCAGTACTTC.

This clonotype was observed a few times. The J gene is TRBJ2-7, the V gene TRBV6-6, with 9 bases identical to TRBD1. This CDR3 spans 14 amino acids. The V gene's germline CDR1 is MNHNY and CDR2 SVGAGI (reference sequence). With V trimmed by 2 bases and J by 2 bases, 1 base remained unmatched. CDR3 sequence (DNA): TGTGCCAGCAGTTACAGGGACAGGGCCTACGAGCAGTACTTC. Translation: CASSYRDRAYEQYF.

This clonotype was counted at least ten times. The CDR3 loop is CASSFQGRLNTEAFF. DNA for the CDR3: TGTGCCAGCAGTTTTCAGGGACGCCTGAACACTGAAGCTTTCTTT. The rearrangement uses TRBV28 and TRBJ1-1; TRBD1 is a possible D gene (5 bases). CDR3 length: 15 residues. V dropped 3 bases and J dropped 0 bases, with 11 bases sitting between them. Germline-derived CDR1 and CDR2 are MDHEN and SYDVKM.

Many counts were recorded for this clonotype. The rearrangement joins TRBV7-9 to TRBJ2-1; D gene unclear. Germline CDR1 and CDR2: SEHNR and FQNEAQ (reference sequence). With 4 bases removed from V and 4 bases from J, the gap between germline ends came to 5 bases. CDR3 length: 12 residues. CDR3 DNA: TGTGCCAGCAGCTCATTATACAATGAGCAGTTCTTC. Amino acids: CASSSLYNEQFF.

This clonotype was found many times. This rearrangement joins TRBV11-2 to TRBJ2-3; D is ambiguous. The CDR3 is made up of 14 amino acids. With 0 bases removed from V and 4 bases from J, the gap between germline ends came to 8 bases. CDR1 SGHAT and CDR2 FQNNGV come from the germline V gene. The CDR3 sequence: CASSLDLGSDTQYF. CDR3 in DNA: TGTGCCAGCAGCTTAGATTTGGGGTCAGATACGCAGTATTTT.

This clonotype was picked up many times. The chain joins TRBV11-3 to TRBJ2-1, with 13 bases that match TRBD2. From germline, CDR1 is SGHNT and CDR2 YENEEA. The CDR3 covers 23 residues. Losses at the gene ends were 5 bases for V and 9 bases for J; bases not matched to a gene: 31. The CDR3 loop is CASSPGGTSGTTKMALEKAEQFF. The CDR3 DNA sequence: TGTGCCAGCAGCCCAGGGGGGACTAGCGGGACAACCAAAATGGCGTTGGAAAAGGCTGAGCAGTTCTTC.

This clonotype was found many times. V gene TRBV7-6 combines with J gene TRBJ1-5; 7 bases are shared with TRBD1. With 1 base clipped from V and 2 bases from J, the junction kept 8 bases outside the gene matches. The germline V gene encodes CDR1 SGHVS and CDR2 FNYEAQ. The CDR3 has 17 residues. The CDR3 here is CASSLGQGGFGNQPQHF. The CDR3 DNA reads as TGTGCCAGCAGCTTAGGACAGGGAGGATTTGGCAATCAGCCCCAGCATTTT.

This clonotype was seen repeatedly, ten times or more. The V call is TRBV7-9, the J call TRBJ2-1, with D perhaps matching TRBD1 or TRBD2 (5 bases each). CDR3 length: 15 residues. The germline V gene has CDR1 SEHNR and CDR2 FQNEAQ (reference sequence). Trimming took 0 bases from V and 7 from J, leaving 13 bases between them. For the CDR3, the DNA is TGTGCCAGCAGCTTAGCGCGAGGGGCCGTTAATGAGCAGTTCTTC. Residues: CASSLARGAVNEQFF.

This clonotype was seen at least ten times. The chain is built from TRBV28 and TRBJ2-3; tentatively, D is TRBD2 (7 bases). CDR3 length: 14 residues. Between the trimmed V and J ends, which lost 6 bases and 6 bases, there was a span of 16 bases. Germline CDR1 MDHEN, CDR2 SYDVKM. The CDR3 nucleotides are TGTGCCAGCAGCCCCCCCGGGGGGCGGGATACGCAGTATTTT. It specifies CASSPPGGRDTQYF.